The next 31 T cell receptor beta chains were all read from a single sample in a study of Ad26.COV2.S vaccination and SARS-CoV-2 variants. Assay: immunoSEQ multiplex PCR; the TCRdb copy retains only in-frame clones and omits some. The table lists fewer than 900,000 clones, approximately 88% of them singletons. This sample's treatment: roughly 18 received Ad26.COV2.S at low or high dose, single or two shots; 5 received placebo; per-sample allocation not given. Collection of the samples took place on day 63 after the first injection of vaccine or placebo. The source was peripheral blood, collected in a trial of Ad26.COV2.S vaccine versus placebo. Receptors originate from a person between 18 and 65 years old who received the Ad26.COV2.S COVID-19 vaccine or a placebo.

As for this clone: The sample holds other DNA sequences that translate to the same CDR3. CDR3 bases: TGCGCCAGCAGCCAGGGGGGAGGCACAGATACGCAGTATTTT. Residues: CASSQGGGTDTQYF. The V and J genes are TRBV4-1 and TRBJ2-3; TRBD2 is a possible D gene (6 bases). This CDR3 has 14 residues. Germline CDR1 reads MGHRA; CDR2 reads YSYEKL. Trimming cost V 3 bases and J 1 base, with 8 bases left between them.

This clone has only one observation. The genes are TRBV6-2 or TRBV6-3 and TRBJ2-7, with 9 bases that match TRBD2. The J segment lost 4 bases and the V segment lost 5 bases, leaving 12 bases of the junction unmatched. The germline V gene encodes CDR1 MNHEY and CDR2 SVGEGT. The CDR3 covers 16 residues. The CDR3 bases are TGTGCCAGCAGTCCCGGAATAAGTAGCGGGAGTTACGAGCAGTACTTC. This translates into CASSPGISSGSYEQYF.

V gene TRBV3-1 (or the pseudogene TRBV3-2) combines with J gene TRBJ2-5; no clear D. CDR1 is LGHDT and CDR2 is YNNKEL in the germline V gene (reference sequence). This CDR3 spans 12 amino acids. Trimming pared 2 bases from V and 4 bases from J, leaving 5 bases between. The DNA of the CDR3 is TGTGCCAGCAGCCAACAATTAGAGACCCAGTACTTC. It codes for CASSQQLETQYF.

J is TRBJ1-6 and V is TRBV14; no reliable D call. Between the trimmed V and J ends, which lost 4 bases and 10 bases, there was a span of 11 bases. The CDR3 sequence is 13 residues long. Germline V gives CDR1 SGHDN, CDR2 FVKESK. CDR3 in DNA: TGTGCCAGCAGCCCCCGGGTGTGGTCACCCCTCCACTTT. This encodes CASSPRVWSPLHF.

The chain uses TRBV9 and TRBJ2-7, with D perhaps matching TRBD2 (6 bases). The CDR3 spans 16 residues. Germline V lookup: CDR1 SGDLS, CDR2 YYNGEE. The V end lost 2 bases, the J end lost 2 bases, and 17 bases lay between the germline ends. The CDR3 nucleotides read TGTGCCAGCAGCGTTTATGATAGCGGCATGCCCTACGAGCAGTACTTC. It is translated as CASSVYDSGMPYEQYF.

This chain connects TRBV27 to TRBJ2-1, with TRBD2 identical over 10 bases. This CDR3 has 13 residues. J lost 10 bases, V lost 2 bases, and 2 bases had no gene match. The V gene's germline CDR1 is MNHEY and CDR2 SMNVEV (reference sequence). CDR3 amino acids: CASSLGLADEQFF. CDR3 DNA sequence: TGTGCCAGCAGTTTAGGACTAGCGGACGAGCAGTTCTTC.

The chain combines TRBV19 with TRBJ2-5; TRBD2 matches 7 bases. Germline assignment: CDR1 LNHDA and CDR2 SQIVND (reference sequence). J was trimmed by 2 bases and V by 5 bases; bases with no gene match: 5. The CDR3 covers 14 residues. The DNA of the CDR3 is TGTGCCAGTAGTGAGGCGGGAGCTCAAGAGACCCAGTACTTC. Its protein product is CASSEAGAQETQYF.

The rearrangement joins TRBV21-1 to TRBJ1-5. TRBV21-1 is designated a pseudogene. The CDR3 spans 17 residues. The chain's CDR3 is CASSKKWGSATNQPQHF. The CDR3 nucleotides are TGTGCCAGCAGCAAAAAGTGGGGGTCCGCCACGAATCAGCCCCAGCATTTT.

V is TRBV5-4 and J is TRBJ2-5; D unclear. This CDR3 has 13 amino acids. Germline CDR1 and CDR2: SGHNT and YYREEE (reference sequence). V lost 1 base, J lost 2 bases, and 6 bases lay in between. CDR3: CASSLLRQETQYF. As DNA, the CDR3 is TGTGCCAGCAGCTTGTTACGGCAAGAGACCCAGTACTTC. The full variable domain, completed using reference TRBV5-4 and TRBJ2-5, is ETGVTQSPTHLIKTRGQQVTLRCSSQSGHNTVSWYQQALGQGPQFIFQYYREEENGRGNFPPRFSGLQFPNYSSELNVNALELDDSALYLCASSLLRQETQYFGPGTRLLVL.

This CDR3 reads CASSLIMGLQNIQYF. In DNA form, the CDR3 reads TGTGCCAGCAGCTTAATTATGGGGTTGCAAAACATTCAGTACTTC. The gene calls are TRBV7-9 and TRBJ2-4; D ambiguous. This CDR3 is built from 15 residues. Per the germline V gene, CDR1 is SEHNR and CDR2 is FQNEAQ (reference sequence). Trimming stripped 2 bases from V and 5 bases from J, with 13 bases between.

DNA of the CDR3: TGTGCCAGCAGCCACGGCCTCGGAAGGGAGACCCAGTACTTC. It encodes CASSHGLGRETQYF. The rearrangement links TRBV11-2 to TRBJ2-5; D not resolved. Trimming removed 5 bases at V and 5 bases at J, with 15 bases between. The CDR3 has 14 residues. The V gene's germline CDR1 is SGHAT and CDR2 FQNNGV.

This chain joins TRBV19 and TRBJ1-4; the D gene is possibly TRBD1 (6 bases). Germline V CDR1 and CDR2: LNHDA, SQIVND (reference sequence). This CDR3 has 13 residues. V shed 5 bases and J shed 7 bases, with 11 bases lying between them. CDR3 nucleotides: TGTGCCAGTAGTCGGGGGCAGTTTGAAAAACTGTTTTTT. It codes for CASSRGQFEKLFF.

Concerning this clone: Other DNA sequences in this sample translate to the same CDR3. The genes are TRBV7-9 and TRBJ1-5, with TRBD1 as a possible D gene (6 bases). Between the trimmed V and J ends, which lost 2 bases and 1 base, there was a span of 9 bases. The germline V gene has CDR1 SEHNR and CDR2 FQNEAQ (reference sequence). The CDR3 is 15 amino acids. The CDR3 nucleotides read TGTGCCAGCAGCTTATCAGGGGACAGCAATCAGCCCCAGCATTTT. It codes for CASSLSGDSNQPQHF. Full variable domain (rest looked up from reference TRBV7-9 and TRBJ1-5): DTGVSQNPRHKITKRGQNVTFRCDPISEHNRLYWYRQTLGQGPEFLTYFQNEAQLEKSRLLSDRFSAERPKGSFSTLEIQRTEQGDSAMYLCASSLSGDSNQPQHFGDGTRLSIL.

The chain combines TRBV7-9 with TRBJ2-7, with D possibly being TRBD2 (6 bases). V lost 5 bases and J 3 bases, leaving 11 bases between the germline ends. The CDR3 runs to 13 residues. CDR1 is SEHNR and CDR2 is FQNEAQ in the germline V gene (reference sequence). CDR3 DNA: TGTGCCAGCAGCGTAGGAGGGGTCTACGAGCAGTACTTC. Protein: CASSVGGVYEQYF.

This sequence joins TRBV30 and TRBJ2-1; D ambiguous. CDR3 length: 12 amino acids. V was clipped by 3 bases and J by 6 bases, with 9 bases between them. Germline CDR1 and CDR2: GTSNPN and SVGIG (reference sequence). CDR3 sequence (DNA): TGTGCCTGGAGCCAGGACCCCAATGAGCAGTTCTTC. Amino acids: CAWSQDPNEQFF.

V and J are TRBV6-1 and TRBJ2-1; the D gene could be TRBD1 or TRBD2 (6 bases each). Germline-derived CDR1 and CDR2 are MNHNS and SASEGT. CDR3 length: 16 residues. The V gene lost 3 bases and the J gene lost 4 bases, with 16 bases spanning the gap. The CDR3 spells CASSDGKGGLYNEQFF. The CDR3 DNA follows: TGTGCCAGCAGTGACGGCAAAGGGGGACTTTACAATGAGCAGTTCTTC.

The chain uses TRBV2 and TRBJ1-2; possibly TRBD1 for D (6 bases). The CDR3 is 14 amino acids. CDR1 is SNHLY and CDR2 is FYNNEI in the germline V gene. V lost 4 bases and J lost 7, with 16 bases in between. CDR3 region: CASSVKRSGAGYTF. The CDR3 DNA reads TGTGCCAGCAGTGTTAAGAGGTCGGGGGCTGGCTACACCTTC.

As concerns this clone: Other DNA sequences in the same sample also yield this CDR3. The rearrangement uses TRBV20-1 and TRBJ2-1; D ambiguous. Germline CDR1 is DFQATT and CDR2 is SNEGSKA (reference sequence). V gave up 6 bases and J gave up 7 bases, with 10 bases separating them. This CDR3 region has 11 residues. The CDR3: CSARRLNEQFF. CDR3 DNA sequence: TGCAGTGCCCGACGGTTGAATGAGCAGTTCTTC.

The gene calls are TRBV5-1 and TRBJ2-1; TRBD1 might be the D (6 bases). The length of the CDR3 is 14 residues. Trimming removed 0 bases at V and 11 bases at J, with 15 bases between. The germline gives CDR1 SGHRS, CDR2 YFSETQ. The CDR3 here is CASSLGQQGKKQFF. CDR3 nucleotide sequence: TGCGCCAGCAGCTTGGGGCAGCAGGGGAAAAAGCAGTTCTTC.

The chain uses TRBV5-1 and TRBJ2-7; D not certain. Germline V lookup: CDR1 SGHRS, CDR2 YFSETQ. With 0 bases removed from V and 3 bases from J, the gap between germline ends came to 13 bases. CDR3 length equals 15 residues. CDR3 region: CASSLALGDFYEQYF. The CDR3 region has the DNA TGCGCCAGCAGCTTGGCCCTGGGCGACTTCTACGAGCAGTACTTC.

This rearrangement joins TRBV30 to TRBJ1-5; weak D call: TRBD1 (6 bases). Trimming cost V 0 bases and J 7 bases, with 16 bases left between them. The germline CDR1 and CDR2 sequences are GTSNPN and SVGIG (reference sequence). This CDR3 region has 15 residues. The CDR3 DNA follows: TGTGCCTGGAGTGTAAGGGGGGGTGGGAGCCAGCCCCAGCATTTT. This translates into CAWSVRGGGSQPQHF.

This clone was seen once. This chain links TRBV6-2 or TRBV6-3 with TRBJ1-2; TRBD1 matches at 7 bases. The V gene end was trimmed by 2 bases and the J gene end by 4 bases; junction bases not matched to a gene: 10. The germline gives CDR1 MNHEY, CDR2 SVGEGT. The CDR3 covers 16 residues. CDR3 in DNA: TGTGCCAGCAGTTACCGAGGGACAGCCCTACCCTATGGCTACACCTTC. Protein sequence: CASSYRGTALPYGYTF.

The V gene is TRBV4-1, the J gene TRBJ1-4, with D unclear. CDR3 size: 18 residues. V lost 0 bases and J 2 bases, leaving 16 bases between the germline ends. CDR1 MGHRA and CDR2 YSYEKL come from the germline V gene. The CDR3 DNA sequence: TGCGCCAGCAGCCAAGACTGGGAGGGAGTCGTCACTAATGAAAAACTGTTTTTT. Its translation: CASSQDWEGVVTNEKLFF.

The rearrangement links TRBV6-4 to TRBJ2-1; D remains unclear. Trimming stripped 2 bases from V and 9 bases from J, with 20 bases between. CDR1 is MRHNA and CDR2 is SNTAGT in the germline V gene. This CDR3 region has 16 residues. CDR3 loop: CASSDIASSLVREQFF. Here the CDR3 DNA reads TGTGCCAGCAGTGACATTGCTAGTTCCCTAGTGCGTGAGCAGTTCTTC.

The genes are TRBV7-2 and TRBJ2-6, with 8 bases fitting TRBD2. Germline lookup yields CDR1 SGHTA and CDR2 FQGNSA. The CDR3 is 15 amino acids. J lost 3 bases, V lost 5 bases, and 3 bases had no gene match. Here the CDR3 DNA reads TGTGCCAGCAGCAGCGGGGGTAGTGGGGCCAACGTCCTGACTTTC. This gives the protein CASSSGGSGANVLTF.

This chain uses TRBV5-1 with TRBJ2-2, with 13 bases identical to TRBD2. After removal of 4 bases from V and 7 bases from J, the junction contained 7 bases not matched to a gene. CDR1 and CDR2 (germline): SGHRS, YFSETQ. There are 16 residues in the CDR3. The DNA of the CDR3 is TGCGCCAGCAGCCCCCGGACTAGCGGGAGTGGCGGGGAGCTGTTTTTT. It yields the protein CASSPRTSGSGGELFF.

The chain carries TRBV12-5 and TRBJ1-1; 7 bases map to TRBD1. The CDR3 spans 12 residues. Germline V gene lookup returns CDR1 LGHNT and CDR2 FRNRAP. Trimming cost V 11 bases and J 5 bases; bases outside gene matches: 8. The CDR3 DNA reads TGTGCTGACAGGGCCCCGGGGACTGAAGCTTTCTTT. As protein: CADRAPGTEAFF.

The rearrangement joins TRBV4-1 to TRBJ2-3; TRBD2 is a possible D gene (5 bases). Germline assignment: CDR1 MGHRA and CDR2 YSYEKL. The CDR3 length is 16 residues. Trimming removed 6 bases from V and 2 bases from J, with 18 bases in between. CDR3 in DNA: TGCGCCAGCAGTCTGAGCGGTCCCCCTTTCACAGATACGCAGTATTTT. Protein sequence: CASSLSGPPFTDTQYF.

The chain links TRBV5-1 to TRBJ2-2; D remains unclear. The CDR3 has 15 residues. Germline CDR1 SGHRS, CDR2 YFSETQ. The V and J ends lost 0 bases and 3 bases respectively, with 9 bases between them. For the CDR3, the DNA is TGCGCCAGCAGCTTGGAGTCCAGAGACACCGGGGAGCTGTTTTTT. This gives the protein CASSLESRDTGELFF.

This chain links TRBV7-9 with TRBJ1-2; D uncertain. V lost 5 bases and J 8 bases, leaving 18 bases between the germline ends. Germline CDR1 is SEHNR and CDR2 is FQNEAQ (reference sequence). CDR3 length: 14 amino acids. The CDR3 here is CASSQAAGRQGYTF. Here the CDR3 DNA reads TGTGCCAGCAGCCAAGCGGCAGGTCGGCAGGGCTACACCTTC.

DNA of the CDR3: TGTGCCATCAGTGAGTCAGAGCGAGGGACCCAGTACTTC. Translation: CAISESERGTQYF. This sequence joins TRBV10-3 and TRBJ2-5; D is unresolved. The V gene lost 0 bases and the J gene lost 7 bases, with 9 bases spanning the gap. CDR3 length equals 13 residues. The germline gives CDR1 ENHRY, CDR2 SYGVKD.